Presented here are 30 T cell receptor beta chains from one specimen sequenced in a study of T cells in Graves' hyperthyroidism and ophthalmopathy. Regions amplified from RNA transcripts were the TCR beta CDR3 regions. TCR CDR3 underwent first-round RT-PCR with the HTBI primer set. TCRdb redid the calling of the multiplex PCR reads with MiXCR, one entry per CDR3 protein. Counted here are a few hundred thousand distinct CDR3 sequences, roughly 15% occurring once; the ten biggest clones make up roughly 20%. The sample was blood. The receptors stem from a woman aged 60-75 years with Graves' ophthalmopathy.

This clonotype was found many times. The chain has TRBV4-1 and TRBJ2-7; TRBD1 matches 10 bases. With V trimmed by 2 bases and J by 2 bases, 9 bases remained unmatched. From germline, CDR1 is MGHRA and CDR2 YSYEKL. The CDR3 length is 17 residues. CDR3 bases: TGCGCCAGCAGCCAAAGGGTCTCGGGACAGGGGCCCTACGAGCAGTACTTC. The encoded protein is CASSQRVSGQGPYEQYF.

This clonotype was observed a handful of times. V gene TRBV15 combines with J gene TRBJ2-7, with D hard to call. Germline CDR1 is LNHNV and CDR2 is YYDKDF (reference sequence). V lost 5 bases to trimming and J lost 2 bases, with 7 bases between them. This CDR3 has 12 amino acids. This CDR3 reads CATSELPYEQYF. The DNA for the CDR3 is TGTGCCACCAGCGAACTCCCCTACGAGCAGTACTTC.

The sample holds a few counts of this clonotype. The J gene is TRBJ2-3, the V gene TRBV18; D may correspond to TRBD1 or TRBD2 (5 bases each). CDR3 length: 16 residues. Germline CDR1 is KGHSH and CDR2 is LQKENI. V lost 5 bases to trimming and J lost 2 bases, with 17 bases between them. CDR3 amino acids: CASSANPGRNTDTQYF. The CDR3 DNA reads TGTGCCAGCTCAGCAAATCCGGGACGGAACACAGATACGCAGTATTTT.

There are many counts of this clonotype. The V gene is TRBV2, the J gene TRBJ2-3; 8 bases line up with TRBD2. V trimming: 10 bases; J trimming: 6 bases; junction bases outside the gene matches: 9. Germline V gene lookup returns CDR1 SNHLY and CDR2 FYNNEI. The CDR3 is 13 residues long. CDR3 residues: CATASGGKDTQYF. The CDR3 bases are TGTGCCACCGCGTCGGGAGGGAAGGATACGCAGTATTTT.

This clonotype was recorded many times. The CDR3 is CASSGSGSYYNEQFF. In DNA, the CDR3 is TGTGCCAGCAGTGGCAGCGGGAGCTACTACAATGAGCAGTTCTTC. This chain joins TRBV28 and TRBJ2-1, with 8 nucleotides matching TRBD2. Germline-derived CDR1 and CDR2 are MDHEN and SYDVKM. V was pared by 5 bases and J by 3 bases, with 6 bases of the junction left unmatched. CDR3 length: 15 residues.

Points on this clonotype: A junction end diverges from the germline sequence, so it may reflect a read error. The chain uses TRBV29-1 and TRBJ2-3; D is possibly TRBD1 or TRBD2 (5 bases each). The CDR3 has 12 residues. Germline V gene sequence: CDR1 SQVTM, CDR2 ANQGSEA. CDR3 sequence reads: CSAEEGIDTQYF. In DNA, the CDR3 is TGCAGCGCTGAAGAGGGGATAGATACGCAGTATTTT.

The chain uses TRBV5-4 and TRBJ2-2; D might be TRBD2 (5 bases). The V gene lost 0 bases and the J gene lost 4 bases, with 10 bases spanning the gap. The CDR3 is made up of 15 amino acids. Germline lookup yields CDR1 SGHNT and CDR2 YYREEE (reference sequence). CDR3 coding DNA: TGTGCCAGCAGCTTGGATGGGGAGCGCACCGGGGAGCTGTTTTTT. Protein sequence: CASSLDGERTGELFF.

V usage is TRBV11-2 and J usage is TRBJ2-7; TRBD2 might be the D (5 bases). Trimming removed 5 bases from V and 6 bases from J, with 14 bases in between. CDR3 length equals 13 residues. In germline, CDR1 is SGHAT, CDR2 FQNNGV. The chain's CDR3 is CASSRTYTSEQYF. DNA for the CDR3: TGTGCCAGCAGCCGGACTTACACCTCCGAGCAGTACTTC.

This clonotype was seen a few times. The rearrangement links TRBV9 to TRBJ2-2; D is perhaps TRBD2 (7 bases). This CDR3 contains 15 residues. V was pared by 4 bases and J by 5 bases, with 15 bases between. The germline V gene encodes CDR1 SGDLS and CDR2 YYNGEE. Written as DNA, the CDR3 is TGTGCCAGCAGCCCCCCGGGGAGGGGGACCGGGGAGCTGTTTTTT. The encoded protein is CASSPPGRGTGELFF.

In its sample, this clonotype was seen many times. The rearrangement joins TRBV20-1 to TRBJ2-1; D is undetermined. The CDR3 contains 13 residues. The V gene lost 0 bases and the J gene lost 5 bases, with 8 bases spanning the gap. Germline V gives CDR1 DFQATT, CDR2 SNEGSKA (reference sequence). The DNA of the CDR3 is TGCAGTGCTAGAGATGACAATCACAATGAGCAGTTCTTC. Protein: CSARDDNHNEQFF.

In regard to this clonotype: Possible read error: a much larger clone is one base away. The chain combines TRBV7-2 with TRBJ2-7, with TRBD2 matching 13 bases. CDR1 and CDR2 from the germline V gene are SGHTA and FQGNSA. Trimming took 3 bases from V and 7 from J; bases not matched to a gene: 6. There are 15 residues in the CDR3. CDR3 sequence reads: CASSFGTSGTGEQYF. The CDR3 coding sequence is TGTGCCAGCAGCTTCGGGACTAGCGGGACGGGTGAGCAGTACTTC.

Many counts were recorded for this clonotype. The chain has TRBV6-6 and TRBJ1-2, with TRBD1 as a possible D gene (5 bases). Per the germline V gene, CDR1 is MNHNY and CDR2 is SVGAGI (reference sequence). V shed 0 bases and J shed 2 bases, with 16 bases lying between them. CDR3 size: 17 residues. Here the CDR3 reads CASSYSLAQGRNYGYTF. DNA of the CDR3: TGTGCCAGCAGTTACTCCCTAGCGCAGGGAAGAAACTATGGCTACACCTTC.

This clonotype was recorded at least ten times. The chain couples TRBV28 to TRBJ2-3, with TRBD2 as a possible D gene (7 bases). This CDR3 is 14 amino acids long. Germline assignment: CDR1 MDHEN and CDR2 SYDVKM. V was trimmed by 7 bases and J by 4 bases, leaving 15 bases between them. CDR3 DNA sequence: TGTGCCAGCACTCTCCCGGGGGGCTCAGATACGCAGTATTTT. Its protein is CASTLPGGSDTQYF.

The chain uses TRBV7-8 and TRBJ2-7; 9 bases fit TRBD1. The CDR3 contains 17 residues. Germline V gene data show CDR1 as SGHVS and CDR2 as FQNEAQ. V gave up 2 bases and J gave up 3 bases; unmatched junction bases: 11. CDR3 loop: CASSLYAGQGPFYEQYF. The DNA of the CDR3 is TGTGCCAGCAGCTTATACGCGGGACAGGGACCCTTCTACGAGCAGTACTTC. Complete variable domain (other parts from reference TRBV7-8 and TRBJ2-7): GAGVSQSPRYKVAKRGQDVALRCDPISGHVSLFWYQQALGQGPEFLTYFQNEAQLDKSGLPSDRFFAERPEGSVSTLKIQRTQQEDSAVYLCASSLYAGQGPFYEQYFGPGTRLTVT.

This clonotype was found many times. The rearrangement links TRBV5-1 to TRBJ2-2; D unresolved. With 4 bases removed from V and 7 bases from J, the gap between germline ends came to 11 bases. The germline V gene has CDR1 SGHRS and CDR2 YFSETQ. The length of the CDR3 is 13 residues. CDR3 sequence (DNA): TGCGCCAGCAGCCCTGAACGAGTCGGGGAGCTGTTTTTT. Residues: CASSPERVGELFF.

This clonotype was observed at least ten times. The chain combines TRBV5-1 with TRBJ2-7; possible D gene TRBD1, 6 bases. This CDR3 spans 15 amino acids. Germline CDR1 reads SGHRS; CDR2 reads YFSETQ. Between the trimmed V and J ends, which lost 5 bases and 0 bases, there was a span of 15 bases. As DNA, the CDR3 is TGCGCCAGCAGACCAGGACAGTCGAGCTCCTACGAGCAGTACTTC. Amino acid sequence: CASRPGQSSSYEQYF.

The chain's CDR3 is CASSLLPGQGAPGEQYF. The DNA for the CDR3 is TGTGCCAGCAGTTTGTTACCGGGACAGGGGGCGCCGGGGGAGCAGTACTTC. The chain joins TRBV28 to TRBJ2-7; 12 positions agree with TRBD1. The V gene end was trimmed by 3 bases and the J gene end by 7 bases; junction bases not matched to a gene: 13. CDR1 and CDR2 from the germline V gene are MDHEN and SYDVKM. This CDR3 is 17 amino acids long.

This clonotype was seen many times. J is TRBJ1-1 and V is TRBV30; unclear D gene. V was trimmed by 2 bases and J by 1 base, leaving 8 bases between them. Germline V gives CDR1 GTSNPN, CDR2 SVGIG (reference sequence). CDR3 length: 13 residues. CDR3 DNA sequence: TGTGCCTGGAGTCTGGACCCGAACACTGAAGCTTTCTTT. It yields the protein CAWSLDPNTEAFF.

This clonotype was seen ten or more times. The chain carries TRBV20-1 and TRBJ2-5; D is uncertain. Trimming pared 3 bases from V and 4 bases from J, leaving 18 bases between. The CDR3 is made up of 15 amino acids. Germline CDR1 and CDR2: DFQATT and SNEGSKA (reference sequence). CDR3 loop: CSASIPTRNVETQYF. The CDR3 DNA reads TGCAGTGCTAGCATCCCTACCAGGAATGTAGAGACCCAGTACTTC.

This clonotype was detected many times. Here the CDR3 reads CSANPRGENIQYF. Written as DNA, the CDR3 is TGCAGTGCTAACCCCAGGGGGGAGAACATTCAGTACTTC. The chain employs TRBV20-1 and TRBJ2-4; tentative D call: TRBD1 (7 bases). Germline V CDR1 and CDR2: DFQATT, SNEGSKA (reference sequence). The CDR3 extends over 13 amino acids. Between the trimmed V and J ends, which lost 4 bases and 7 bases, there was a span of 14 bases.

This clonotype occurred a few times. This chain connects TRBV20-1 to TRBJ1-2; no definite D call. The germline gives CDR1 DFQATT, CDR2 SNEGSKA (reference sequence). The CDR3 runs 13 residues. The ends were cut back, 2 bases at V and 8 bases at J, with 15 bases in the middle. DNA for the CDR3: TGCAGTGCTAGATTCCAGGAGGTTGGAGGCTACACCTTC. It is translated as CSARFQEVGGYTF.

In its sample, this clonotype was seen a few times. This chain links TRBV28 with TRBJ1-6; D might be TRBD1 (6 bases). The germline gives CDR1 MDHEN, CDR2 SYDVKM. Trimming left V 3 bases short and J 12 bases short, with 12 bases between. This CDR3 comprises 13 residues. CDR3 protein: CASSLQGIGPLHF. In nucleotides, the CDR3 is TGTGCCAGCAGTTTGCAGGGGATTGGACCCCTCCACTTT.

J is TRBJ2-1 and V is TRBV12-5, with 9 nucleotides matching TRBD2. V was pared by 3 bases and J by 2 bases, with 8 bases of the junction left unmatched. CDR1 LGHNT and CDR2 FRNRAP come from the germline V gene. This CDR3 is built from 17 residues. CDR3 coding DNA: TGTGCTAGTGGTTTCACCCAGACTAGCGGAACCTACAATGAGCAGTTCTTC. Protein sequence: CASGFTQTSGTYNEQFF.

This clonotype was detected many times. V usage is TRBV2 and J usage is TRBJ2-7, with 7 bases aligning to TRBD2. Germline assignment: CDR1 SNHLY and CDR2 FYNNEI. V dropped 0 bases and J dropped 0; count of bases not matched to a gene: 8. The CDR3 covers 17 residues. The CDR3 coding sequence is TGTGCCAGCAGTGAAGCGCGGGGCGGGAGAATCTCCTACGAGCAGTACTTC. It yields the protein CASSEARGGRISYEQYF.

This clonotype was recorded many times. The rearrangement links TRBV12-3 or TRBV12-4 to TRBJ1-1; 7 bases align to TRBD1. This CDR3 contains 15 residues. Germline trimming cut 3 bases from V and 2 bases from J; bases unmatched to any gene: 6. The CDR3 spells CASSFRDRGNTEAFF. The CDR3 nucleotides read TGTGCCAGCAGTTTTCGGGACAGAGGAAACACTGAAGCTTTCTTT.

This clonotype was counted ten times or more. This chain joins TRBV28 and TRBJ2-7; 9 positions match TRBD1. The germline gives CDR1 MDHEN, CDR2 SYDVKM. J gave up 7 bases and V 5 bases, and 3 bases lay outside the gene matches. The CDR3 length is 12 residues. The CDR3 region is CASSVGQGEQYF. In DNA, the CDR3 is TGTGCCAGCAGTGTCGGACAGGGGGAGCAGTACTTC.

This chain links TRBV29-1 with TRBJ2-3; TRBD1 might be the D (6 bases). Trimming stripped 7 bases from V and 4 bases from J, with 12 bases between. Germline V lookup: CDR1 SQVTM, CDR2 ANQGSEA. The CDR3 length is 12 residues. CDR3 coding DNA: TGCAGCGAAAACAGGGCCTCAGATACGCAGTATTTT. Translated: CSENRASDTQYF.

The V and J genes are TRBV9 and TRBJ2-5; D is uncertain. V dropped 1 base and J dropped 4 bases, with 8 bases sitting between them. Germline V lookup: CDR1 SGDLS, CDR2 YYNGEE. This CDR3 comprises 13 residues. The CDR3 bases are TGTGCCAGCAGCGTACTTGTGGGAGAGACCCAGTACTTC. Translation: CASSVLVGETQYF.

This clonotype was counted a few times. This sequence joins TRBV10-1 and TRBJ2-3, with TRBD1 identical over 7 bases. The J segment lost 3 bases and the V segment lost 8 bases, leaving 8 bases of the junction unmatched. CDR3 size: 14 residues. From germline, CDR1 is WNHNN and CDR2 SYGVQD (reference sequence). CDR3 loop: CASDTGDATDTQYF. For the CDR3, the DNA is TGCGCCAGCGATACAGGGGATGCGACAGATACGCAGTATTTT.

For the CDR3, the DNA is TGTGCCAGCTCACCAACGGACAGGGCTCAAAATGAAAAACTGTTTTTT. This encodes CASSPTDRAQNEKLFF. This rearrangement joins TRBV18 to TRBJ1-4; 8 positions agree with TRBD1. The CDR3 consists of 16 residues. With 2 bases clipped from V and 5 bases from J, the junction kept 7 bases outside the gene matches. The germline V gene encodes CDR1 KGHSH and CDR2 LQKENI.